The sequence of this TCR beta chain was determined in a study of beta chain features in type 1 diabetes. Study in general: Healthy donors, compared against patients, showed similar age, gender and cell yields. Study conclusions and caveats: The study found moderately but significantly shorter TCRB CDR3s in all four CD4+ subsets of Type 1 diabetes patients.

CDR3 length equals 14 residues. CDR1 and CDR2 from the germline V gene are MNHEY and SMNVEV (reference sequence). V shed 5 bases and J 4 bases; nucleotides not matched to a gene: 6. Sorting that relied on CD45RO/CCR7/CD25/CD127/CD95/CD27 yielded CD4+ naive, central memory, regulatory and stem cell-like memory cells. As every portion of the isolated RNA was reverse transcribed, the sequencing read expressed TCRB transcripts. Clones were read by immunoSEQ multiplex PCR, and TCRdb kept only the in-frame ones, dropping some. The sample carries roughly 100,000 clones, around 30% recorded once. A word on this clone: No antigen is known for it. Other DNA sequences in this sample translate to the same CDR3.

The gene calls are TRBV27 and TRBJ2-3, with 7 bases aligning to TRBD1. The sequence came from a young woman with type 1 diabetes. The sequencing input was central memory CD4+ T cells from blood. The CDR3 bases are TGTGCCAGCAGTGCCGACAGGGTTCCAGATACGCAGTATTTT. It is translated as CASSADRVPDTQYF.